This entry lists 26 T cell receptor beta chains sequenced from one sample in a study of T cell responses to AZD1222 COVID-19 vaccine (dated by TCRdb to the early 2020s). Library preparation was by the immunoSEQ multiplex PCR assay. Sourced from immuneACCESS, this table was stored by TCRdb with only in-frame sequences that have V and J called. A share of the clones is absent; for the studies checked, an unresolved V gene accounts for under half, and the remainder has no known explanation. This sample comprises about 150,000 clones, about 87% of them detected only once. Of the sample, less than 2.5% is held by the ten largest clones. This sample's time point label indicates: baseline before first vaccination. The source was peripheral blood, collected on day 0 of AZD1222 vaccination. The receptors derive from an adult in good health.

This sequence joins TRBV7-8 and TRBJ2-3, with a tentative D call TRBD2 (7 bases). The CDR3 sequence is 15 residues long. Germline V CDR1 and CDR2: SGHVS, FQNEAQ. Trimming removed 5 bases at V and 1 base at J, with 13 bases between. CDR3 nucleotide sequence: TGTGCCAGCAGCACCGGGGGGCGCGGCACAGATACGCAGTATTTT. The encoded protein is CASSTGGRGTDTQYF.

This chain joins TRBV7-2 and TRBJ2-7, with 13 bases that match TRBD2. J lost 4 bases, V lost 8 bases, and 8 bases had no gene match. CDR3 length equals 15 residues. Germline CDR1 and CDR2: SGHTA and FQGNSA. The CDR3 here is CASGTSGLAGYEQYF. The DNA for the CDR3 is TGTGCCAGCGGAACCTCGGGACTAGCGGGATACGAGCAGTACTTC.

This chain connects TRBV6-6 to TRBJ1-5, with 9 bases that match TRBD1. Germline V lookup: CDR1 MNHNY, CDR2 SVGAGI (reference sequence). V was clipped by 5 bases and J by 6 bases; unmatched bases: 14. This CDR3 contains 17 residues. The CDR3: CASSLTGQGVASQPQHF. CDR3 sequence (DNA): TGTGCCAGCAGTCTAACGGGACAGGGAGTTGCGAGTCAGCCCCAGCATTTT.

The rearrangement joins TRBV27 to TRBJ1-1; D gene unclear. This CDR3 region has 17 residues. Germline values: CDR1 MNHEY, CDR2 SMNVEV (reference sequence). V lost 6 bases to trimming and J lost 0 bases, with 20 bases between them. This CDR3 reads CASSPATTLVVNTEAFF. DNA of the CDR3: TGTGCCAGCAGCCCCGCAACGACACTGGTGGTGAACACTGAAGCTTTCTTT.

The genes are TRBV29-1 and TRBJ1-1; 11 bases match TRBD1. Germline CDR1 and CDR2: SQVTM and ANQGSEA. The CDR3 is 13 residues long. Unmatched junction bases numbered 6, after V lost 8 bases and J lost 4 bases. In DNA form, the CDR3 reads TGCAGCACTGGACAGGGGGCAGGCACTGAAGCTTTCTTT. This sequence encodes CSTGQGAGTEAFF.

CDR3 sequence: CASSKRGNFNQPQHF. CDR3 sequence (DNA): TGTGCCAGCAGCAAAAGGGGGAATTTCAATCAGCCCCAGCATTTT. The rearrangement links TRBV21-1 to TRBJ1-5; TRBD1 is taken as the D call from the table, unchecked against the DNA. TRBV21-1 is reported as a pseudogene. This CDR3 comprises 15 residues.

V is TRBV7-2 and J is TRBJ1-5, with D maybe TRBD1 (6 bases). V was clipped by 2 bases and J by 11 bases, with 13 bases between them. Germline loops: CDR1 SGHTA, CDR2 FQGNSA. This CDR3 has 13 amino acids. As DNA, the CDR3 is TGTGCCAGCAGCTTATTAGGGGGTAAGGCCCAGCATTTT. Amino acid sequence: CASSLLGGKAQHF.

With regard to this clone: A read error may account for a junction end that differs from germline. The V gene is TRBV19, the J gene TRBJ1-2; 7 positions match TRBD1. The V gene's germline CDR1 is LNHDA and CDR2 SQIVND (reference sequence). The CDR3 loop spans 12 amino acids. CDR3 amino acids: CASSLDRDGYTF. In nucleotides, the CDR3 is TGTGCCAGTAGTCTAGACAGGGATGGCTACACCTTC. Supplemented by reference TRBV19 and TRBJ1-2, the full variable domain reads DGGITQSPKYLFRKEGQNVTLSCEQNLNHDAMYWYRQDPGQGLRLIYYSQIVNDFQKGDIAEGYSVSREKKESFPLTVTSAQKNPTAFYLCASSLDRDGYTFGSGTRLTVV.

This chain connects TRBV28 to TRBJ2-5; D tentatively fits TRBD1 or TRBD2 (5 bases each). The germline V and J ends were trimmed by 7 bases and 5 bases, with 14 bases remaining between them. Germline CDR1 is MDHEN and CDR2 is SYDVKM. The CDR3 extends over 13 amino acids. The CDR3 nucleotides read TGTGCCAGCAAAGAGGTGGGGGTGGAGACCCAGTACTTC. Translated: CASKEVGVETQYF. Full variable domain (rest looked up from reference TRBV28 and TRBJ2-5): DVKVTQSSRYLVKRTGEKVFLECVQDMDHENMFWYRQDPGLGLRLIYFSYDVKMKEKGDIPEGYSVSREKKERFSLILESASTNQTSMYLCASKEVGVETQYFGPGTRLLVL.

The chain combines TRBV5-1 with TRBJ2-1; 9 bases are shared with TRBD2. Germline CDR1 and CDR2: SGHRS and YFSETQ. The CDR3 is 16 amino acids. V lost 0 bases, J lost 4 bases, and 5 bases stayed unmatched. CDR3 residues: CASSLVAGVSYNEQFF. For the CDR3, the DNA is TGCGCCAGCAGCTTGGTAGCGGGAGTGAGTTACAATGAGCAGTTCTTC.

In this sample, this clone turned up once. The V gene is TRBV6-5, the J gene TRBJ1-4; no reliable D call. V gave up 6 bases and J gave up 8 bases, with 16 bases separating them. This CDR3 has 14 residues. Germline V gene sequence: CDR1 MNHEY, CDR2 SVGAGI. CDR3 nucleotide sequence: TGTGCCAGCAGCCGAGTAGGGATGAGGGAAAAACTGTTTTTT. Translated, it gives CASSRVGMREKLFF.

This clone was picked up one time. This chain links TRBV6-2 or TRBV6-3 with TRBJ2-7; weak D call: TRBD1 (5 bases). Germline CDR1 and CDR2: MNHEY and SVGEGT. Trimming pared 0 bases from V and 3 bases from J, leaving 21 bases between. The CDR3 has 18 amino acids. In nucleotides, the CDR3 is TGTGCCAGCAGTTACTCGAGCGTCGTGAACACAAGGGGCTACGAGCAGTACTTC. Translation gives CASSYSSVVNTRGYEQYF.

CDR3 in DNA: TGTGCCAGCAGCTCCCAAGGGGAGGGGGAGTCCTACGAGCAGTACTTC. This gives the protein CASSSQGEGESYEQYF. The chain carries TRBV16 and TRBJ2-7; tentatively, D is TRBD2 (7 bases). Germline CDR1 KGHSY, CDR2 FQNENV. Trimming pared 5 bases from V and 1 base from J, leaving 18 bases between. There are 16 residues in the CDR3. The whole variable domain, filled in from reference TRBV16 and TRBJ2-7, reads GEEVAQTPKHLVRGEGQKAKLYCAPIKGHSYVFWYQQVLKNEFKFLISFQNENVFDETGMPKERFSAKCLPNSPCSLEIQATKLEDSAVYFCASSSQGEGESYEQYFGPGTRLTVT.

This chain links TRBV27 with TRBJ2-7; 10 positions agree with TRBD1. V lost 2 bases to trimming and J lost 5 bases; unmatched junction nucleotides: 6. CDR3 length: 15 residues. Per the germline V gene, CDR1 is MNHEY and CDR2 is SMNVEV (reference sequence). The CDR3 sequence: CASSLPGQGIHEQYF. The CDR3, as DNA: TGTGCCAGCAGTTTACCGGGACAGGGGATACACGAGCAGTACTTC.

V gene TRBV3-1 (or the pseudogene TRBV3-2) combines with J gene TRBJ1-5; perhaps TRBD1 as D (5 bases). CDR3 length equals 15 residues. The V end lost 3 bases, the J end lost 6 bases, and 15 bases lay between the germline ends. Germline CDR1 reads LGHDT; CDR2 reads YNNKEL (reference sequence). This chain's CDR3 is CASSQGVGSGQPQHF. CDR3 in DNA: TGTGCCAGCAGCCAGGGGGTAGGGTCAGGTCAGCCCCAGCATTTT.

The genes are TRBV27 and TRBJ1-2; D is unclear. Germline V gene lookup returns CDR1 MNHEY and CDR2 SMNVEV (reference sequence). Trimming took 4 bases from V and 4 from J, leaving 13 bases between them. The CDR3 covers 14 residues. The CDR3 loop reads CASSSSGGSYGYTF. The CDR3 coding sequence is TGTGCCAGCAGTTCCTCGGGAGGGTCCTATGGCTACACCTTC.

The rearrangement links TRBV19 to TRBJ2-4; tentative D call: TRBD2 (7 bases). This CDR3 comprises 15 residues. Per the germline V gene, CDR1 is LNHDA and CDR2 is SQIVND (reference sequence). V was clipped by 9 bases and J by 1 base, with 16 bases between them. CDR3: CASKGGGTAKNIQYF. The CDR3 DNA follows: TGTGCCAGCAAGGGAGGGGGTACGGCCAAAAACATTCAGTACTTC.

V is TRBV7-9 and J is TRBJ1-2; weak D call: TRBD1 (5 bases). The CDR3 is 15 residues long. Per the germline V gene, CDR1 is SEHNR and CDR2 is FQNEAQ (reference sequence). Between the trimmed V and J ends, which lost 1 base and 6 bases, there was a span of 15 bases. The CDR3 loop reads CASSLELGEGDGYTF. In nucleotides, the CDR3 is TGTGCCAGCAGCTTAGAACTAGGGGAAGGCGATGGCTACACCTTC.

The chain recombines TRBV19 with TRBJ1-5, with D hard to call. Trimming removed 4 bases from V and 11 bases from J, with 9 bases in between. The CDR3 contains 11 residues. The germline V gene has CDR1 LNHDA and CDR2 SQIVND (reference sequence). The CDR3 region has the DNA TGTGCCAGTAGTAGATCGAGGGCCCAGCATTTT. Encoded protein: CASSRSRAQHF.

This clone was seen once. The V and J genes are TRBV11-2 and TRBJ1-2, with D hard to call. Germline V gives CDR1 SGHAT, CDR2 FQNNGV. The CDR3 totals 15 residues. V was clipped by 1 base and J by 3 bases, with 12 bases between them. The CDR3 DNA reads as TGTGCCAGCAGCTTAGGGGAAGGAGGTTACTATGGCTACACCTTC. This gives the protein CASSLGEGGYYGYTF.

The rearrangement links TRBV6-2 or TRBV6-3 to TRBJ2-7; TRBD1 matches at 10 bases. The CDR3 is made up of 16 amino acids. The junction had 9 bases not matched to a gene; V was cut back by 5 bases and J by 2 bases. Germline V gene lookup returns CDR1 MNHEY and CDR2 SVGEGT. The CDR3 loop reads CASSPRTGGGPYEQYF. Written as DNA, the CDR3 is TGTGCCAGCAGTCCACGGACAGGGGGAGGGCCCTACGAGCAGTACTTC.

CDR3 nucleotides: TGCGCCAGCAGCCAAGTGGCAGGAGTAACGACAGATACGCAGTATTTT. Residues: CASSQVAGVTTDTQYF. This chain joins TRBV4-3 and TRBJ2-3; D is uncertain. Germline V gives CDR1 LGHNA, CDR2 YSLEER. There are 16 residues in the CDR3. Trimming took off 1 base at V and 3 bases at J, with 14 bases between the two ends.

The chain carries TRBV30 and TRBJ1-2, with a possible D match to TRBD1 (5 bases). CDR3 size: 13 residues. Germline lookup yields CDR1 GTSNPN and CDR2 SVGIG (reference sequence). The ends were cut back, 5 bases at V and 5 bases at J, with 15 bases in the middle. CDR3 in amino acids: CAWGPGYRYGYTF. The CDR3 coding sequence is TGTGCCTGGGGTCCAGGGTATCGGTATGGCTACACCTTC.

The DNA for the CDR3 is TGTGCCACCAGCAGAGCCAGGGTAGGATCGGGGGCTGGAAACACCATATATTTT. It is translated as CATSRARVGSGAGNTIYF. The genes are TRBV15 and TRBJ1-3; D may be TRBD1 (5 bases). Between the trimmed V and J ends, which lost 1 base and 2 bases, there was a span of 18 bases. The CDR3 extends over 18 amino acids. Germline V gives CDR1 LNHNV, CDR2 YYDKDF (reference sequence).

The V and J genes are TRBV23-1 and TRBJ1-2; possible D gene TRBD1, 6 bases. TRBV23-1 is filed as an ORF, its function uncertain. V lost 0 bases and J lost 5, with 13 bases in between. The CDR3 consists of 15 residues. CDR3 sequence: CASSQSFRGEYGYTF. As DNA, the CDR3 is TGCGCCAGCAGTCAATCGTTTAGGGGGGAATATGGCTACACCTTC.

The genes are TRBV2 and TRBJ1-4; D ambiguous. Germline V gives CDR1 SNHLY, CDR2 FYNNEI. The CDR3 is made up of 17 amino acids. Trimming took off 3 bases at V and 0 bases at J, with 14 bases between the two ends. The CDR3 DNA reads TGTGCCAGCAGTGACTTCCTGTCATCTGCAACTAATGAAAAACTGTTTTTT. This encodes CASSDFLSSATNEKLFF. Supplemented by reference TRBV2 and TRBJ1-4, the full variable domain reads EPEVTQTPSHQVTQMGQEVILRCVPISNHLYFYWYRQILGQKVEFLVSFYNNEISEKSEIFDDQFSVERPDGSNFTLKIRSTKLEDSAMYFCASSDFLSSATNEKLFFGSGTQLSVL.